One TCR beta chain is described in this entry. Its antigen is not known. This sample is part of a study of cytomegalovirus exposure and HLA in healthy donors. Turning to the study itself: HLA-typed donors were the source of 83 million or so unique TCRs, which an early data release held.

PCR was performed using 60 Vbeta and 13 Jbeta primers. Sequenced by immunoSEQ multiplex PCR; TCRdb stores in-frame clones only, minus some. The sample gives under 200,000 clones, less than 80% of which show up once; about 0.69% is in the top ten. Findings and limits, study-wide: The CMV antigen specificity of a few CMV-associated chains was confirmed through in vitro analysis.

The CDR3 is made up of 14 amino acids. V lost 5 bases to trimming and J lost 8 bases; unmatched junction nucleotides: 10. Germline V lookup: CDR1 MNHEY, CDR2 SVGAGI. The gene calls are TRBV6-5 and TRBJ1-2; 8 positions match TRBD1. Material for sequencing was PBMCs. The receptor was derived from a female donor in good health and CMV-seronegative. CDR3 sequence reads: CASSTLGRGHGYTF. For the CDR3, the DNA is TGTGCCAGCAGTACTTTGGGCAGGGGGCACGGCTACACCTTC.